Presented here are 22 T cell receptor beta chains from one specimen sequenced in a study of blood T cell repertoires in COVID-19. Using immunoSEQ multiplex PCR, the repertoire was profiled, and TCRdb retains in-frame clones only, with some absent. The repertoire holds roughly 150,000 clones, with around four fifths as singletons. What was sequenced was peripheral blood. The receptors stem from a man aged 60 to 69 who had recovered from COVID-19.

This chain uses TRBV10-3 with TRBJ2-7; 10 nucleotides agree with TRBD2. Looked up from germline, CDR1 is ENHRY and CDR2 is SYGVKD. CDR3 size: 14 residues. The V segment lost 5 bases and the J segment 3 bases; nucleotides outside the gene matches: 4. Here the CDR3 reads CAISRTSGDYEQYF. The DNA of the CDR3 is TGTGCCATCAGTCGGACTAGCGGAGACTACGAGCAGTACTTC.

This clone was counted only a few times. Here the CDR3 reads CASSGQQGADTEAFF. Written as DNA, the CDR3 is TGTGCCAGCAGCGGACAACAGGGGGCCGACACTGAAGCTTTCTTT. This rearrangement joins TRBV9 to TRBJ1-1, with 9 bases matching TRBD1. V lost 3 bases, J lost 3 bases, and 6 bases stayed unmatched. The CDR3 sequence is 15 residues long. Germline CDR1 SGDLS, CDR2 YYNGEE.

The chain combines TRBV7-9 with TRBJ2-5, with D perhaps TRBD2 (5 bases). The germline CDR1 and CDR2 sequences are SEHNR and FQNEAQ (reference sequence). The V gene lost 3 bases and the J gene lost 2 bases, with 16 bases spanning the gap. The CDR3 is 16 amino acids. This CDR3 reads CASSFPSGSNQETQYF. The CDR3 DNA is TGTGCCAGCAGCTTTCCCAGCGGTTCCAATCAAGAGACCCAGTACTTC.

The chain joins TRBV27 to TRBJ2-1, with 11 nucleotides matching TRBD2. V dropped 5 bases and J dropped 4; count of bases not matched to a gene: 4. CDR3 length: 15 residues. CDR1 and CDR2 (germline): MNHEY, SMNVEV (reference sequence). CDR3 sequence: CASSPTSGVYNEQFF. DNA of the CDR3: TGTGCCAGCAGTCCGACTAGCGGGGTATACAATGAGCAGTTCTTC.

This rearrangement joins TRBV19 to TRBJ2-1; TRBD2 matches 7 bases. Per the germline V gene, CDR1 is LNHDA and CDR2 is SQIVND (reference sequence). The junction had 4 bases not matched to a gene; V was cut back by 2 bases and J by 0 bases. CDR3 size: 16 residues. The CDR3 nucleotides are TGTGCCAGTAGTATAATTCCGGGGGGCTCCTACAATGAGCAGTTCTTC. It encodes CASSIIPGGSYNEQFF.

The chain employs TRBV19 and TRBJ1-2, with D tentatively TRBD1 (6 bases). CDR1 LNHDA and CDR2 SQIVND come from the germline V gene (reference sequence). The V end was cut by 0 bases, the J end by 3 bases, with 17 bases between. The CDR3 runs to 17 residues. CDR3 DNA sequence: TGTGCCAGTAGTATAGATCGGGGGGCGAAGAAAGACTATGGCTACACCTTC. The encoded protein is CASSIDRGAKKDYGYTF.

The chain couples TRBV18 to TRBJ2-1; 14 nucleotides line up with TRBD2. V lost 3 bases to trimming and J lost 9 bases; unmatched junction nucleotides: 10. Germline values: CDR1 KGHSH, CDR2 LQKENI. The CDR3 runs to 17 residues. CDR3 loop: CASSPSSGTSGSGEQFF. CDR3 coding DNA: TGTGCCAGCTCACCTTCCTCCGGGACTAGCGGGAGTGGTGAGCAGTTCTTC.

The V call is TRBV29-1, the J call TRBJ2-2, with 9 bases matching TRBD1. Germline loops: CDR1 SQVTM, CDR2 ANQGSEA. J gave up 7 bases and V 4 bases, and 4 bases lay outside the gene matches. This CDR3 is 13 amino acids long. CDR3: CSVGDRAGGELFF. As DNA, the CDR3 is TGCAGCGTTGGGGACAGGGCTGGCGGGGAGCTGTTTTTT.

The rearrangement links TRBV27 to TRBJ1-5; D is unclear. Germline V gene lookup returns CDR1 MNHEY and CDR2 SMNVEV (reference sequence). Trimming cost V 8 bases and J 0 bases, with 8 bases left between them. This CDR3 comprises 13 residues. As DNA, the CDR3 is TGTGCCAGCCGCCGGGTTAGCAATCAGCCCCAGCATTTT. Translating gives CASRRVSNQPQHF.

The chain uses TRBV18 and TRBJ2-2; 16 nucleotides agree with TRBD2. The CDR3 has 18 amino acids. V shed 5 bases and J 3 bases; nucleotides not matched to a gene: 6. Germline V lookup: CDR1 KGHSH, CDR2 LQKENI. The CDR3 loop is CASSTGTSGRAHTGELFF. CDR3 bases: TGTGCCAGCTCAACCGGGACTAGCGGGAGGGCCCACACCGGGGAGCTGTTTTTT.

V is TRBV6-6 and J is TRBJ1-2; 9 nucleotides line up with TRBD1. CDR1 is MNHNY and CDR2 is SVGAGI in the germline V gene (reference sequence). This CDR3 region has 13 residues. V lost 6 bases to trimming and J lost 4 bases; unmatched junction nucleotides: 3. This CDR3 reads CASSQGQGYGYTF. The CDR3 nucleotides read TGTGCCAGCAGCCAGGGACAGGGCTATGGCTACACCTTC.

This clone was counted once. The V call is TRBV28, the J call TRBJ1-2; maybe TRBD1 (5 bases). Trimming left V 6 bases short and J 2 bases short, with 10 bases between. Germline V gene sequence: CDR1 MDHEN, CDR2 SYDVKM. This CDR3 spans 13 amino acids. The CDR3 loop reads CASRMGGNYGYTF. CDR3 sequence (DNA): TGTGCCAGCAGGATGGGGGGAAACTATGGCTACACCTTC.

This chain joins TRBV5-1 and TRBJ2-5; D uncertain. Between the trimmed V and J ends, which lost 0 bases and 2 bases, there was a span of 8 bases. Germline CDR1 is SGHRS and CDR2 is YFSETQ. The length of the CDR3 is 14 residues. The CDR3 DNA sequence: TGCGCCAGCAGCTTGGCCGTCAGGCAAGAGACCCAGTACTTC. This sequence encodes CASSLAVRQETQYF.

This chain links TRBV19 with TRBJ1-5; 8 bases fit TRBD1. The CDR3 consists of 13 residues. Germline values: CDR1 LNHDA, CDR2 SQIVND (reference sequence). J gave up 7 bases and V 7 bases, and 6 bases lay outside the gene matches. The CDR3 nucleotides read TGTGCCAGTACCCCAGGGGGCAGGCAGCCCCAGCATTTT. This gives the protein CASTPGGRQPQHF. The entire variable domain, with the rest obtained from reference TRBV19 and TRBJ1-5, is as follows: DGGITQSPKYLFRKEGQNVTLSCEQNLNHDAMYWYRQDPGQGLRLIYYSQIVNDFQKGDIAEGYSVSREKKESFPLTVTSAQKNPTAFYLCASTPGGRQPQHFGDGTRLSIL.

V is TRBV30 and J is TRBJ1-4; the D is unclear. The CDR3 totals 14 residues. CDR1 is GTSNPN, CDR2 SVGIG, per germline (reference sequence). Trimming pared 1 base from V and 1 base from J, leaving 7 bases between. CDR3 loop: CAWSGAVTNEKLFF. CDR3 DNA sequence: TGTGCCTGGAGTGGAGCGGTAACTAATGAAAAACTGTTTTTT.

This chain links TRBV4-1 with TRBJ1-5; a possible D gene is TRBD1 (5 bases). Germline V gives CDR1 MGHRA, CDR2 YSYEKL. Trimming stripped 2 bases from V and 6 bases from J, with 11 bases between. CDR3 size: 14 residues. Here the CDR3 DNA reads TGCGCCAGCAGCCAACATGGGGGGTTTCAGCCCCAGCATTTT. The encoded protein is CASSQHGGFQPQHF.

The rearrangement links TRBV3-1 (or the pseudogene TRBV3-2) to TRBJ1-1, with 7 bases fitting TRBD1. V dropped 2 bases and J dropped 10; count of bases not matched to a gene: 7. This CDR3 has 13 amino acids. The germline CDR1 and CDR2 sequences are LGHDT and YNNKEL (reference sequence). The CDR3 region has the DNA TGTGCCAGCAGCCAAACAGGGGCCGGGTTAGCTTTCTTT. This encodes CASSQTGAGLAFF.

This chain joins TRBV30 and TRBJ2-5, with D possibly matching TRBD1 (6 bases). V lost 1 base and J 4 bases, leaving 10 bases between the germline ends. The germline V gene encodes CDR1 GTSNPN and CDR2 SVGIG (reference sequence). CDR3 length equals 13 residues. This CDR3 is CAWSGAGAETQYF. CDR3 DNA sequence: TGTGCCTGGAGTGGCGCAGGGGCAGAGACCCAGTACTTC.

This chain connects TRBV28 to TRBJ1-1; 8 nucleotides align to TRBD1. Germline V lookup: CDR1 MDHEN, CDR2 SYDVKM. The CDR3 contains 12 residues. Trimming took 9 bases from V and 6 from J; bases not matched to a gene: 6. Here the CDR3 reads CASWTGRAEAFF. CDR3 DNA: TGTGCCAGTTGGACAGGGAGGGCTGAAGCTTTCTTT. Drawing the rest from reference TRBV28 and TRBJ1-1, the complete variable domain is DVKVTQSSRYLVKRTGEKVFLECVQDMDHENMFWYRQDPGLGLRLIYFSYDVKMKEKGDIPEGYSVSREKKERFSLILESASTNQTSMYLCASWTGRAEAFFGQGTRLTVV.

The gene calls are TRBV9 and TRBJ2-1, with TRBD2 matching over 10 bases. V lost 3 bases and J lost 4; bases outside the gene matches: 7. CDR1 and CDR2 from the germline V gene are SGDLS and YYNGEE. The CDR3 covers 16 residues. CDR3 sequence: CASSDSPGLAYNEQFF. CDR3 in DNA: TGTGCCAGCAGCGATTCGCCGGGACTAGCGTACAATGAGCAGTTCTTC.

V and J are TRBV19 and TRBJ2-5; 11 nucleotides agree with TRBD2. Germline V lookup: CDR1 LNHDA, CDR2 SQIVND (reference sequence). This CDR3 comprises 16 residues. With 6 bases clipped from V and 1 base from J, the junction kept 7 bases outside the gene matches. CDR3: CASRPGTSGLQETQYF. The CDR3 DNA follows: TGTGCCAGTAGACCTGGGACTAGCGGACTCCAAGAGACCCAGTACTTC.

The genes are TRBV28 and TRBJ1-2; possibly TRBD1 for D (5 bases). V gave up 4 bases and J gave up 7 bases, with 10 bases separating them. In germline, CDR1 is MDHEN, CDR2 SYDVKM. The length of the CDR3 is 12 residues. The CDR3 loop is CASSSPRVGYTF. In nucleotides, the CDR3 is TGTGCCAGCAGTTCCCCCAGGGTTGGCTACACCTTC.